This TCR beta chain derives from a study of blood T cell repertoires in COVID-19. Repertoires were generated with immunoSEQ multiplex PCR, while TCRdb's copy carries only in-frame clones and drops some. The table lists 150,000 to 200,000 clones, roughly nine tenths of them singletons, with less than 3.5% in the top ten. V was cut by 7 bases and J by 1 base, with 12 bases left in between. The CDR3 is 13 amino acids. From germline, CDR1 is SGHRS and CDR2 YFSETQ. The chain is built from TRBV5-1 and TRBJ2-7; D is unclear. Input material: peripheral blood. The clonotype originates from a man between 70 and 80 years old with acute or convalescent COVID-19. DNA of the CDR3: TGCGCCAGCCAGGCAGGCAGTTCCTACGAGCAGTACTTC. Amino acids: CASQAGSSYEQYF.